This is a list of T cell receptor beta chains from one sample in a study of cytomegalovirus exposure and HLA in healthy donors. TCRdb's copy holds only in-frame clones and misses some; the assay was immunoSEQ multiplex PCR. The sample contains 65,000 to 85,000 clones, 84% of which appear only once. The sample comprised PBMCs. Receptors originate from a woman aged 50 to 65 in good health and CMV-seronegative. The CDR3 runs from the conserved cysteine through the conserved F or W. The D gene is left open where the match is weak. Not all rows give a size; the values are once, few, many and, for expanded clones, a class.

>NA|TRBD2|TRBV4-3|TRBJ2-1
CASSPLAGGIDEQFF
TGCGCCAGCAGCCCGCTAGCGGGGGGGATTGATGAGCAGTTCTTC
>few|NA|TRBV29-1|TRBJ2-1
CSASPGGGYNEQFF
TGCAGCGCCAGTCCGGGGGGCGGGTACAATGAGCAGTTCTTC
>NA|NA|TRBV6-1|TRBJ2-6
CASGGTTSGANVLTF
TGTGCCAGCGGGGGGACGACCTCTGGGGCCAACGTCCTGACTTTC
>NA|TRBD2|TRBV10-1|TRBJ2-1
CASSESLMGGRAREQFF
TGCGCCAGCAGTGAGTCGTTAATGGGCGGGAGGGCGCGTGAGCAGTTCTTC
>few|NA|TRBV6-5|TRBJ1-1
CASSPMAWAAEAFF
TGTGCCAGCAGTCCCATGGCTTGGGCCGCTGAAGCTTTCTTT
>NA|NA|TRBV5-1|TRBJ2-5
CASSLLGLREETQYF
TGCGCCAGCAGCTTGCTCGGGCTGAGGGAAGAGACCCAGTACTTC
>few|NA|TRBV6-1|TRBJ1-2
CASSEMRGRGYTF
TGTGCCAGCAGTGAAATGAGGGGGAGAGGCTACACCTTC
>NA|TRBD1|TRBV30|TRBJ1-3
CAWSRDRSSGNTIYF
TGTGCCTGGAGCCGGGACAGGTCTTCTGGAAACACCATATATTTT
>NA|NA|TRBV19|TRBJ1-1
CASSNGGHTEAFF
TGTGCCAGTAGTAACGGGGGGCACACTGAAGCTTTCTTT
>few|NA|TRBV29-1|TRBJ2-3
CSVADEATQYF
TGCAGCGTTGCTGACGAGGCTACGCAGTATTTT
>once|NA|TRBV6-5|TRBJ1-1
CASRSPGGNTEAFF
TGTGCCAGCAGGTCCCCCGGTGGGAACACTGAAGCTTTCTTT
>once|NA|TRBV2|TRBJ1-6
CASRDAQIYNSPLHF
TGTGCCAGCAGAGACGCACAGATCTATAATTCACCCCTCCACTTT
>NA|NA|TRBV15|TRBJ2-5
CATSRGRGKVETQYF
TGTGCCACCAGCAGAGGGAGGGGTAAGGTGGAGACCCAGTACTTC
>NA|NA|TRBV4-1|TRBJ1-4
CASSQEIRTDYEKLFF
TGCGCCAGCAGCCAAGAGATCCGGACTGATTATGAAAAACTGTTTTTT
>few|TRBD1|TRBV25-1|TRBJ1-1
CASSEVGTGNTEAFF
TGTGCCAGCAGTGAGGTCGGGACAGGGAACACTGAAGCTTTCTTT
>NA|TRBD1|TRBV9|TRBJ1-2
CASSPVQGANYGYTF
TGTGCCAGCAGCCCAGTACAGGGGGCTAACTATGGCTACACCTTC
>NA|TRBD1|TRBV6-5|TRBJ2-7
CASSSGQDYEQYF
TGTGCCAGCAGTTCGGGACAGGACTACGAGCAGTACTTC
>NA|TRBD2|TRBV6-6|TRBJ2-1
CASSYSPGLAGNEQFF
TGTGCCAGCAGTTACTCCCCGGGACTAGCGGGGAATGAGCAGTTCTTC
>few|TRBD1|TRBV7-3|TRBJ2-1
CASAWGQGAYNEQFF
TGTGCCAGCGCGTGGGGACAGGGCGCCTACAATGAGCAGTTCTTC
>NA|TRBD1|TRBV7-8|TRBJ2-2
CASSFGQGYFTGELFF
TGTGCCAGCAGTTTCGGACAGGGCTACTTCACCGGGGAGCTGTTTTTT
>NA|NA|TRBV4-1|TRBJ1-6
CASSQATRDNSPLHF
TGCGCCAGCAGCCAAGCTACCCGAGATAATTCACCCCTCCACTTT
>NA|NA|TRBV7-7|TRBJ1-1
CASSPFAGGHTEAFF
TGTGCTAGCAGCCCCTTCGCGGGCGGACACACTGAAGCTTTCTTT
>once|TRBD1|TRBV19|TRBJ1-1
CASSIDPQGANTEAFF
TGTGCCAGTAGTATAGATCCACAGGGGGCGAACACTGAAGCTTTCTTT
>once|TRBD1|TRBV7-2|TRBJ1-2
CASSGWDRSDYGYTF
TGTGCCAGCAGTGGTTGGGACAGGTCTGACTATGGCTACACCTTC
>NA|NA|TRBV7-2|TRBJ1-2
CASSAPTGYGYTF
TGTGCCAGCAGCGCCCCCACTGGCTATGGCTACACCTTC
>NA|TRBD2|TRBV7-9|TRBJ2-3
CASSQKRGGSSLDF
TGTGCCAGCAGCCAAAAAAGAGGCGGGAGCTCGTTGGATTTT
>NA|NA|TRBV6-1|TRBJ1-4
CASSESHSKEKLFF
TGTGCCAGCAGTGAATCGCACAGTAAGGAAAAACTGTTTTTT
>few|TRBD2|TRBV5-1|TRBJ2-3
CASSLMGLAGGTTDTQYF
TGCGCCAGCAGCTTGATGGGACTAGCGGGGGGAACAACAGATACGCAGTATTTT
>once|NA|TRBV28|TRBJ1-5
CASTGGWVQPQHF
TGTGCCAGCACCGGAGGGTGGGTTCAGCCCCAGCATTTT
>NA|TRBD1|TRBV7-8|TRBJ2-3
CASSDRDRPTDTQYF
TGTGCCAGCAGCGACCGGGACAGGCCCACAGATACGCAGTATTTT
>NA|NA|TRBV4-1|TRBJ1-2
CASSVGTNYGYTF
TGCGCCAGCAGCGTTGGCACAAACTATGGCTACACCTTC
>few|TRBD1|TRBV25-1|TRBJ1-1
CASTGGFSTEAFF
TGTGCCAGCACAGGGGGCTTTAGTACTGAAGCTTTCTTT
>NA|TRBD2|TRBV6-5|TRBJ2-1
CASSYSETSGPFF
TGTGCCAGCAGTTACTCCGAGACTAGCGGGCCGTTCTTC
>NA|TRBD1|TRBV19|TRBJ1-2
CASTKDRGRGYTF
TGTGCCAGTACCAAGGACAGGGGGCGAGGCTACACCTTC
>NA|NA|TRBV19|TRBJ1-1
CASSEEHRWGHIGNTEAFF
TGTGCCAGTAGCGAAGAACATCGGTGGGGACATATAGGCAACACTGAAGCTTTCTTT
>NA|NA|TRBV19|TRBJ2-1
CASTPIGSSYNEQFF
TGTGCCAGTACCCCCATCGGGAGCTCCTACAATGAGCAGTTCTTC
>NA|NA|TRBV7-3|TRBJ1-2
CASSLKGGLGGYTF
TGTGCCAGCAGCTTAAAGGGGGGGCTGGGTGGCTACACCTTC
>NA|NA|TRBV15|TRBJ1-5
CATSTRSTGMLPQHF
TGTGCCACCAGCACCCGATCTACAGGGATGTTGCCCCAGCATTTT
>NA|NA|TRBV30|TRBJ1-2
CAWSDTPVGYTF
TGTGCCTGGAGTGACACCCCAGTGGGCTACACCTTC
>NA|TRBD1|TRBV11-3|TRBJ2-1
CASSTGTGDNEQFF
TGTGCCAGCAGCACCGGGACAGGGGACAATGAGCAGTTCTTC
>few|TRBD1|TRBV6-1|TRBJ2-7
CASSDTTGESYEQYF
TGTGCCAGCAGTGACACGACAGGGGAATCCTACGAGCAGTACTTC
>NA|TRBD1|TRBV13|TRBJ1-1
CASSFRDRGPNTEAFF
TGTGCCAGCAGCTTTCGGGACAGGGGGCCGAACACTGAAGCTTTCTTT
>NA|TRBD2|TRBV11-2|TRBJ2-7
CASSPAAREGSYEQYF
TGTGCCAGCAGCCCCGCTGCACGGGAGGGCTCCTACGAGCAGTACTTC
>NA|NA|TRBV9|TRBJ2-5
CASSVRGSGETQYF
TGTGCCAGCAGCGTCCGCGGATCGGGGGAGACCCAGTACTTC
>NA|NA|TRBV15|TRBJ1-5
CATSRTGNRVNQPQHF
TGTGCCACCAGCAGAACCGGTAACAGGGTTAATCAGCCCCAGCATTTT
>NA|NA|TRBV15|TRBJ1-5
CATSRAGRGWPQHF
TGTGCCACCAGCAGGGCAGGGAGGGGGTGGCCCCAGCATTTT
>NA|NA|TRBV7-9|TRBJ2-3
CASSDGGVTQYF
TGTGCCAGCAGCGACGGCGGGGTAACGCAGTATTTT
>NA|TRBD2|TRBV19|TRBJ2-7
CATASTSAPSYEQYF
TGTGCCACCGCCTCGACTAGCGCCCCTTCCTACGAGCAGTACTTC
>NA|TRBD1|TRBV4-1|TRBJ2-7
CASSPGTGAYEQYF
TGCGCCAGCAGCCCCGGGACAGGGGCCTACGAGCAGTACTTC
>NA|NA|TRBV11-1|TRBJ1-1
CASSLGHRNTEAFF
TGTGCCAGCAGCTTAGGGCACCGGAACACTGAAGCTTTCTTT
>few|TRBD1|TRBV5-1|TRBJ1-4
CASSSRTGNNEKLFF
TGCGCCAGCAGCTCTAGGACAGGGAATAATGAAAAACTGTTTTTT
>NA|TRBD1|TRBV6-5|TRBJ1-2
CASSFDRGWGYTF
TGTGCCAGCAGTTTCGACAGGGGCTGGGGCTACACCTTC
>NA|TRBD2|TRBV29-1|TRBJ2-7
CSVESGRDYEQYF
TGCAGCGTTGAGAGCGGGAGGGACTACGAGCAGTACTTC